This TCR beta chain emerged from a study of blood T cells in healthy people across ages. On this clonotype: Its antigen is still unknown.

No fewer than 6 million PBMCs went into each sample. Findings and limits, study-wide: A greater number of naive CD4+ cells and higher diversity distinguished long-lived donors from aged donors. With donor CMV status unknown, expanded clonotype changes were possibly confounded. Older individuals had lower TCR beta diversity per million T cells (the decline was roughly linear).

Primed by a sample-barcoded 5' primer and a J-beta primer mix, a second PCR proceeded for about 6 to 11 cycles. From the 5' RACE reads, TCRdb called clonotypes with MiXCR, one entry per CDR3 protein. The sample has about 760,000 distinct CDR3 sequences; about 56% are singletons. Germline V CDR1 and CDR2: SQVTM, ANQGSEA. The trim removed 3 bases at V and 4 bases at J, leaving 8 bases unmatched. The CDR3 is made up of 14 amino acids. The rearrangement links TRBV29-1 to TRBJ1-2; TRBD1 matches at 7 bases. The TCR originated in a man aged 35 to 55 in good health. Input material: blood. In DNA, the CDR3 is TGCAGCGTTGAGCCGCCGGGACAGCTCTATGGCTACACCTTC. Translation gives CSVEPPGQLYGYTF.